This T cell receptor (beta chain) stems from a study of CD8+ T cells in alopecia areata. Extraction and reverse transcription of RNA yielded cDNA as the sequencing template. Libraries were prepared by immunoSEQ multiplex PCR; TCRdb keeps only in-frame clonotypes and omits some of them. The sample lists about 270,000 clones, around three fifths seen once, with 0.8% to 1% in the top ten. Treatment: oral pan-JAK inhibitor, 5-10 mg twice daily. The CDR3 is 13 amino acids. Trimming took off 0 bases at V and 11 bases at J, with 16 bases between the two ends. Germline values: CDR1 GTSNPN, CDR2 SVGIG (reference sequence).

The origin of this receptor is a human donor with alopecia areata. This rearrangement joins TRBV30 to TRBJ1-1; D might be TRBD1 (6 bases). The sample in question was CD4+ T cells sorted from blood, obtained at roughly week 53, from a patient treated with tofacitinib. The CDR3 bases are TGTGCCTGGAGTGTAGCCGGGGGGCTGGCTGCTTTCTTT. This translates into CAWSVAGGLAAFF.